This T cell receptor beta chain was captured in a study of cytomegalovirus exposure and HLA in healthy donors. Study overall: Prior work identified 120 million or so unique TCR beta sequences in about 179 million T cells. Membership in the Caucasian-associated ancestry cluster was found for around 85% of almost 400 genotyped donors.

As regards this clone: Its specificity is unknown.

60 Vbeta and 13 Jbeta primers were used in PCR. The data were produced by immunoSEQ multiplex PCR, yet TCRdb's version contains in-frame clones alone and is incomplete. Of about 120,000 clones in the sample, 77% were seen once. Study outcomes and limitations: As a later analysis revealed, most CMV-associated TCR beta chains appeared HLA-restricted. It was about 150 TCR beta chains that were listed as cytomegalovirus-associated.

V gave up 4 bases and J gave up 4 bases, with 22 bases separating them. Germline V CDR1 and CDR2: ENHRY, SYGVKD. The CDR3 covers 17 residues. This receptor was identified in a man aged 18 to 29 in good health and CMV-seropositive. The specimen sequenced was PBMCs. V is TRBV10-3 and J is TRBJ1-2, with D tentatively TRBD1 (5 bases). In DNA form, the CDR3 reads TGTGCCATCAGTGGTCAAATGGGGGGAAGCAACGGCTATGGCTACACCTTC. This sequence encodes CAISGQMGGSNGYGYTF.